What follows describes a single TCR beta chain. Source study methods: Nucleated cell counts were estimated from reference gene primer amplification. Assay used: immunoSEQ multiplex PCR; TCRdb lists only in-frame clones, some missing. D and trimming were read from the DNA, whereas the V and J calls and clone size are those reported in that table. The data contain approximately 130,000 clones, about 75% of them seen just once; the ten biggest clones take up around 20%. This sample is drawn from a study of blood T cell repertoires in COVID-19. Study context: Samples came from the United States, Italy and Spain, spanning acute and convalescent COVID-19. In each case, the material was cDNA or gDNA derived from T cells, B-cell-depleted T cells, or PBMCs.

Germline lookup yields CDR1 LNHDA and CDR2 SQIVND (reference sequence). Trimming removed 9 bases from V and 2 bases from J, with 16 bases in between. There are 14 residues in the CDR3. The sequence came from a man older than 75 with acute or convalescent COVID-19. Sequenced sample: peripheral blood. The chain is built from TRBV19 and TRBJ1-2; D is possibly TRBD1 (6 bases). The CDR3 DNA sequence: TGTGCCAGCCACCCGACAGGTCCCAACTATGGCTACACCTTC. Its protein is CASHPTGPNYGYTF.